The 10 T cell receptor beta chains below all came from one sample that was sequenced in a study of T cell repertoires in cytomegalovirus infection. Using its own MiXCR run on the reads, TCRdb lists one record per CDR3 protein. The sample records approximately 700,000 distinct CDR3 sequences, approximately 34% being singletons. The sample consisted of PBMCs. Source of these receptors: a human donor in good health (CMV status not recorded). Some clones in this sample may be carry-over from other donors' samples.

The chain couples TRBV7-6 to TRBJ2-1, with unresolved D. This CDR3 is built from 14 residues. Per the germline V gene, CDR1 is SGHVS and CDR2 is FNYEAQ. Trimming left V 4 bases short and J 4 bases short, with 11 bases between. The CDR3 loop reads CASSSAASYNEQFF. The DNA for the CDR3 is TGTGCCAGCAGCTCGGCGGCTTCATACAATGAGCAGTTCTTC.

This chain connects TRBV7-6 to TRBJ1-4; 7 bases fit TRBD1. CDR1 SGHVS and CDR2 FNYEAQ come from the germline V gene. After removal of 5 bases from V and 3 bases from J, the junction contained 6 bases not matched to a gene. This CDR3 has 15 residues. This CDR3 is CASSASTGSNEKLFF. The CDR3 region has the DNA TGTGCCAGCAGCGCCTCGACAGGGTCTAATGAAAAACTGTTTTTT.

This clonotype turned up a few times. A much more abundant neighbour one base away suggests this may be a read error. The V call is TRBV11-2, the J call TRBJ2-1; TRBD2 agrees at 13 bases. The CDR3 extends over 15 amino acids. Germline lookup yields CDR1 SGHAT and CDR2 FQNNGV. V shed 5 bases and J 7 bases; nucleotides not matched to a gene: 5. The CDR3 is CASSTGLAGMNEQFF. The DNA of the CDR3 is TGTGCCAGCAGCACGGGACTAGCGGGGATGAATGAGCAGTTCTTC.

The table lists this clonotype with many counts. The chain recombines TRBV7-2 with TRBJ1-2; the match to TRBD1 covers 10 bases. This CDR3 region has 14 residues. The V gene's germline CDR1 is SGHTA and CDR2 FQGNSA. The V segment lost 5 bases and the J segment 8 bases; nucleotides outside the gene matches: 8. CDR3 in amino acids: CASSLSDRGNGYTF. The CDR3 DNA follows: TGTGCCAGCAGCCTCTCGGACAGGGGGAACGGCTACACCTTC.

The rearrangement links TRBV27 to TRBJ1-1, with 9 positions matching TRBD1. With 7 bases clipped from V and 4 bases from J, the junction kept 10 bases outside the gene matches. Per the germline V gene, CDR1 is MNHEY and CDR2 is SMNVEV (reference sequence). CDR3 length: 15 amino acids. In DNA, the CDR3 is TGTGCCAGCATGGGACAGGGTTTTAGAGGCACTGAAGCTTTCTTT. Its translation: CASMGQGFRGTEAFF.

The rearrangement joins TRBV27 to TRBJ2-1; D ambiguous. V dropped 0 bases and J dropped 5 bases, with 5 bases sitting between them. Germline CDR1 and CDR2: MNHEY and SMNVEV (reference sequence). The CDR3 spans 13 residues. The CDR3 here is CASSLSPNNEQFF. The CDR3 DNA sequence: TGTGCCAGCAGTTTATCCCCTAACAATGAGCAGTTCTTC.

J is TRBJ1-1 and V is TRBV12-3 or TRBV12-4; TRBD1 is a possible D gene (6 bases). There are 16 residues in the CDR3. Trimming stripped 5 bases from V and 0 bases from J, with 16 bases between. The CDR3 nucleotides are TGTGCCAGCAGTCTCATCTACAGGGTTATGAACACTGAAGCTTTCTTT. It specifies CASSLIYRVMNTEAFF.

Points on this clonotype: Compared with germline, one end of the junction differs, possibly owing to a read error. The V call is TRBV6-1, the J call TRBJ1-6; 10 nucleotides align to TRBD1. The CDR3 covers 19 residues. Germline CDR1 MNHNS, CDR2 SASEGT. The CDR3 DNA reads TGTGCCAGCAGTGTCTCCGGGACAGGGGTACAAACCTATAACTCACCCCTCCAATTT. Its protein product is CASSVSGTGVQTYNSPLQF.

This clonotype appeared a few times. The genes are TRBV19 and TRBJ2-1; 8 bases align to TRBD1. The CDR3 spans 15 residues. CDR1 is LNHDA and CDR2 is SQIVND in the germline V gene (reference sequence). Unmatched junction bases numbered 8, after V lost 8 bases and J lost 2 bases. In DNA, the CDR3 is TGTGCCAGTCAAGGGGGACAGGCTGCCTACAATGAGCAGTTCTTC. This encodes CASQGGQAAYNEQFF.

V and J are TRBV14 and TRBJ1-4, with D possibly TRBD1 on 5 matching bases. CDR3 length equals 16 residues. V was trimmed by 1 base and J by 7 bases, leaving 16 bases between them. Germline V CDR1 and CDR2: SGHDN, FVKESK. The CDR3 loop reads CASSQVIKQGSEKLFF. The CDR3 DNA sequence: TGTGCCAGCAGCCAAGTTATTAAGCAGGGCAGTGAAAAACTGTTTTTT. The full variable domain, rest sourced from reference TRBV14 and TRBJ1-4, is EAGVTQFPSHSVIEKGQTVTLRCDPISGHDNLYWYRRVMGKEIKFLLHFVKESKQDESGMPNNRFLAERTGGTYSTLKVQPAELEDSGVYFCASSQVIKQGSEKLFFGSGTQLSVL.